Below are 30 T cell receptor beta chains sequenced from a single sample in a study of blood T cell repertoires in COVID-19. TCRdb's table, derived via immunoSEQ multiplex PCR, lists solely in-frame clones and lacks some. The sample holds about 11,000 clones, about 87% seen once. Sequencing used peripheral blood. Receptors originate from a human donor in a cohort sampled during active COVID-19.

This chain joins TRBV30 and TRBJ1-6; no clear D gene. Trimming removed 2 bases at V and 9 bases at J, with 11 bases between. The CDR3 length is 13 residues. CDR1 and CDR2 from the germline V gene are GTSNPN and SVGIG (reference sequence). The CDR3: CAWSRRRSSPLHF. CDR3 nucleotide sequence: TGTGCCTGGAGTAGGAGGAGGAGTTCACCCCTCCACTTT.

The V gene is TRBV20-1, the J gene TRBJ2-7; no definite D call. Looked up from germline, CDR1 is DFQATT and CDR2 is SNEGSKA (reference sequence). The CDR3 length is 10 residues. V dropped 3 bases and J dropped 9 bases, with 9 bases sitting between them. This chain's CDR3 is CSASPTWQYF. The CDR3 DNA is TGCAGTGCTAGCCCTACTTGGCAGTACTTC.

The V call is TRBV4-1, the J call TRBJ1-2; D is perhaps TRBD1 (5 bases). The V end was cut by 3 bases, the J end by 6 bases, with 14 bases between. The CDR3 covers 14 residues. Germline V gives CDR1 MGHRA, CDR2 YSYEKL. CDR3 region: CASSHPGAGHGYTF. The CDR3 DNA reads TGCGCCAGCAGCCACCCTGGGGCAGGACATGGCTACACCTTC.

The chain uses TRBV18 and TRBJ2-2; tentatively, D is TRBD1 (5 bases). CDR1 KGHSH and CDR2 LQKENI come from the germline V gene. Deletions cut 0 bases from V and 0 bases from J, with 8 bases between. The CDR3 consists of 16 residues. The CDR3: CASSPPGRANTGELFF. Here the CDR3 DNA reads TGTGCCAGCTCACCACCGGGCAGGGCGAACACCGGGGAGCTGTTTTTT.

The genes are TRBV10-3 and TRBJ1-2; 8 nucleotides align to TRBD1. There are 15 residues in the CDR3. CDR1 and CDR2 from the germline V gene are ENHRY and SYGVKD. The trim removed 3 bases at V and 3 bases at J, leaving 6 bases unmatched. In DNA form, the CDR3 reads TGTGCCATCAGTGATTCTACAGGGGGGCACTATGGCTACACCTTC. It is translated as CAISDSTGGHYGYTF.

The gene calls are TRBV7-2 and TRBJ1-6; 7 positions match TRBD1. Germline V lookup: CDR1 SGHTA, CDR2 FQGNSA. V was pared by 5 bases and J by 7 bases, with 8 bases of the junction left unmatched. CDR3 length: 15 amino acids. This chain's CDR3 is CASSRAGTANSPLHF. The CDR3 DNA reads TGTGCCAGCAGCCGGGCCGGGACAGCCAATTCACCCCTCCACTTT. Using reference TRBV7-2 and TRBJ1-6 for the parts outside the CDR3, the full variable domain is GAGVSQSPSNKVTEKGKDVELRCDPISGHTALYWYRQSLGQGLEFLIYFQGNSAPDKSGLPSDRFSAERTGGSVSTLTIQRTQQEDSAVYLCASSRAGTANSPLHFGNGTRLTVT.

The gene calls are TRBV9 and TRBJ2-2, with a tentative D call TRBD1 (7 bases). Deletions cut 0 bases from V and 1 base from J, with 25 bases between. Germline assignment: CDR1 SGDLS and CDR2 YYNGEE. This CDR3 is 21 amino acids long. This CDR3 is CASSVGEVEGGVFMNTGELFF. The CDR3 DNA reads TGTGCCAGCAGCGTAGGGGAGGTGGAAGGGGGCGTTTTTATGAACACCGGGGAGCTGTTTTTT.

The V and J genes are TRBV7-2 and TRBJ1-1; the D is unclear. Deletions cut 5 bases from V and 0 bases from J, with 10 bases between. Germline V gene data show CDR1 as SGHTA and CDR2 as FQGNSA. The CDR3 totals 14 residues. The CDR3 loop is CASSTRTLNTEAFF. CDR3 bases: TGTGCCAGCAGCACACGAACCCTGAACACTGAAGCTTTCTTT.

CDR3 DNA: TGTGCCAGCAGCTCCATGTTGGGCGAGACCCAGTACTTC. Amino acids: CASSSMLGETQYF. The gene calls are TRBV9 and TRBJ2-5; D gene uncertain. Germline lookup yields CDR1 SGDLS and CDR2 YYNGEE. This CDR3 comprises 13 residues. The germline V and J ends were trimmed by 4 bases and 5 bases, with 12 bases remaining between them.

The chain is built from TRBV21-1 and TRBJ1-5. TRBV21-1 is a known pseudogene. The length of the CDR3 is 15 residues. The CDR3 reads CASSKDAGSNQPQHF. DNA of the CDR3: TGTGCCAGCAGCAAAGATGCGGGTAGCAATCAGCCCCAGCATTTT.

The chain has TRBV2 and TRBJ2-3, with 9 bases aligning to TRBD2. CDR3 length: 15 amino acids. Per the germline V gene, CDR1 is SNHLY and CDR2 is FYNNEI. With 6 bases clipped from V and 1 base from J, the junction kept 5 bases outside the gene matches. CDR3 residues: CASRRGGRGTDTQYF. DNA of the CDR3: TGTGCCAGCAGGCGGGGGGGCCGGGGCACAGATACGCAGTATTTT.

The chain is built from TRBV7-9 and TRBJ2-7, with D possibly being TRBD2 (7 bases). The germline V gene encodes CDR1 SEHNR and CDR2 FQNEAQ (reference sequence). The V gene lost 2 bases and the J gene lost 3 bases, with 11 bases spanning the gap. The CDR3 is 14 amino acids. Written as DNA, the CDR3 is TGTGCCAGCAGCTTACGGGGGGCAGTCTACGAGCAGTACTTC. Protein product: CASSLRGAVYEQYF. The full variable domain, its missing parts supplied by reference TRBV7-9 and TRBJ2-7, is DTGVSQNPRHKITKRGQNVTFRCDPISEHNRLYWYRQTLGQGPEFLTYFQNEAQLEKSRLLSDRFSAERPKGSFSTLEIQRTEQGDSAMYLCASSLRGAVYEQYFGPGTRLTVT.

The genes are TRBV7-9 and TRBJ1-3, with D unclear. There are 12 residues in the CDR3. Germline CDR1 SEHNR, CDR2 FQNEAQ (reference sequence). V lost 2 bases and J lost 8, with 7 bases in between. The CDR3 region is CASSLTRYTIYF. CDR3 DNA: TGTGCCAGCAGCTTAACCCGGTACACCATATATTTT.

The chain links TRBV5-1 to TRBJ1-2, with TRBD1 matching over 7 bases. Germline values: CDR1 SGHRS, CDR2 YFSETQ. The V gene end was trimmed by 4 bases and the J gene end by 4 bases; junction bases not matched to a gene: 7. The CDR3 extends over 14 amino acids. This CDR3 is CASSTVDRVYGYTF. In DNA form, the CDR3 reads TGCGCCAGCAGCACGGTTGACAGGGTCTATGGCTACACCTTC.

The chain is built from TRBV2 and TRBJ1-3; D may be TRBD1 (5 bases). Germline-derived CDR1 and CDR2 are SNHLY and FYNNEI. The CDR3 is made up of 14 amino acids. V shed 6 bases and J shed 4 bases, with 13 bases lying between them. The CDR3 is CASSPSGSGNTIYF. Here the CDR3 DNA reads TGTGCCAGCAGCCCTTCAGGGTCCGGAAACACCATATATTTT.

The V call is TRBV7-3, the J call TRBJ2-1; 7 bases agree with TRBD2. This CDR3 region has 15 residues. Germline-derived CDR1 and CDR2 are SGHTA and FQGTGA. J gave up 4 bases and V 5 bases, and 8 bases lay outside the gene matches. The CDR3 reads CASSPLGGMYNEQFF. The CDR3 DNA is TGTGCCAGCAGCCCCCTCGGGGGGATGTACAATGAGCAGTTCTTC. Together with reference TRBV7-3 and TRBJ2-1, the CDR3 gives the full variable domain: GAGVSQTPSNKVTEKGKYVELRCDPISGHTALYWYRQSLGQGPEFLIYFQGTGAADDSGLPNDRFFAVRPEGSVSTLKIQRTERGDSAVYLCASSPLGGMYNEQFFGPGTRLTVL.

V is TRBV10-3 and J is TRBJ1-1, with 7 nucleotides matching TRBD1. The V gene's germline CDR1 is ENHRY and CDR2 SYGVKD. The ends lost 5 bases at V and 0 bases at J; junction bases unmatched: 3. The CDR3 contains 14 residues. The CDR3 DNA reads TGTGCCATCAGTCCGGGACAGATGAACACTGAAGCTTTCTTT. It translates to CAISPGQMNTEAFF.

CDR3 amino acids: CASSLQGTDTQYF. CDR3 nucleotide sequence: TGCGCCAGCAGCTTACAGGGTACAGATACGCAGTATTTT. The rearrangement joins TRBV5-1 to TRBJ2-3, with a weak D call TRBD1 (6 bases). CDR3 length equals 13 residues. Trimming stripped 2 bases from V and 3 bases from J, with 7 bases between. Germline loops: CDR1 SGHRS, CDR2 YFSETQ. Together with reference TRBV5-1 and TRBJ2-3, the CDR3 gives the full variable domain: KAGVTQTPRYLIKTRGQQVTLSCSPISGHRSVSWYQQTPGQGLQFLFEYFSETQRNKGNFPGRFSGRQFSNSRSEMNVSTLELGDSALYLCASSLQGTDTQYFGPGTRLTVL.

This chain joins TRBV18 and TRBJ2-2, with 9 bases fitting TRBD2. The CDR3 spans 18 residues. Trimming at V came to 1 base and at J to 0 bases, leaving 6 bases not matched to a gene. Germline V gene data show CDR1 as KGHSH and CDR2 as LQKENI. CDR3 coding DNA: TGTGCCAGCTCACCACATCTTAGCGGGGGAACGAACACCGGGGAGCTGTTTTTT. Translation: CASSPHLSGGTNTGELFF.

As concerns this clone: One junction end disagrees with the germline gene, perhaps due to a read error. CDR3 in DNA: TGCGCCAGCAGCTTGGAACCAGGGGGGTTCACTAAAGCTTTCTTT. It encodes CASSLEPGGFTKAFF. The chain carries TRBV5-1 and TRBJ1-1, with 7 bases that match TRBD1. The CDR3 covers 15 residues. CDR1 and CDR2 (germline): SGHRS, YFSETQ.

This sequence joins TRBV12-5 and TRBJ2-1; 10 bases agree with TRBD2. Germline CDR1 LGHNT, CDR2 FRNRAP. V gave up 2 bases and J gave up 5 bases; unmatched junction bases: 6. The CDR3 loop spans 16 amino acids. CDR3 nucleotides: TGTGCTAGTGGTTTGATGAGCGGGGGGGCGAACAATGAGCAGTTCTTC. Translating it yields CASGLMSGGANNEQFF.

This chain links TRBV9 with TRBJ2-5, with D perhaps matching TRBD1 (5 bases). Germline V gives CDR1 SGDLS, CDR2 YYNGEE. V was cut by 0 bases and J by 3 bases, with 9 bases left in between. The CDR3 is 14 amino acids. The CDR3 spells CASSVEGREETQYF. CDR3 DNA: TGTGCCAGCAGCGTAGAAGGCAGGGAAGAGACCCAGTACTTC.

The chain links TRBV6-5 to TRBJ2-5; D perhaps matches TRBD1 (6 bases). Germline values: CDR1 MNHEY, CDR2 SVGAGI. The CDR3 spans 13 residues. The V end was cut by 7 bases, the J end by 5 bases, with 14 bases between. The CDR3 sequence: CASTLDSSETQYF. The CDR3 bases are TGTGCCAGCACCTTGGACAGTTCCGAGACCCAGTACTTC.

The chain combines TRBV19 with TRBJ1-6; D remains ambiguous. CDR1 LNHDA and CDR2 SQIVND come from the germline V gene (reference sequence). Trimming removed 7 bases from V and 9 bases from J, with 19 bases in between. CDR3 length equals 15 residues. CDR3 nucleotides: TGTGCCAGTAATAAGGACGGGAACCGGGGTTCACCCCTCCACTTT. Translated, it gives CASNKDGNRGSPLHF.

The V and J genes are TRBV4-3 and TRBJ2-3, with 14 bases fitting TRBD2. The trim removed 4 bases at V and 1 base at J, leaving 10 bases unmatched. Per germline, CDR1 LGHNA and CDR2 YSLEER. The CDR3 is 19 residues long. CDR3 region: CASSPRLAGGELGTDTQYF. DNA for the CDR3: TGCGCCAGCAGCCCAAGACTAGCGGGGGGGGAGTTAGGCACAGATACGCAGTATTTT.

CDR3: CASSPSWQRNSNQPQHF. The CDR3 DNA is TGTGCCAGCAGCCCCTCGTGGCAGAGGAATAGCAATCAGCCCCAGCATTTT. The rearrangement joins TRBV27 to TRBJ1-5; D is undetermined. This CDR3 is 17 amino acids long. Trimming removed 6 bases at V and 0 bases at J, with 18 bases between. The germline CDR1 and CDR2 sequences are MNHEY and SMNVEV (reference sequence).

The chain employs TRBV6-5 and TRBJ2-7; no clear D gene. The CDR3 extends over 11 amino acids. V lost 5 bases to trimming and J lost 3 bases, with 5 bases between them. The germline V gene encodes CDR1 MNHEY and CDR2 SVGAGI. The CDR3, as DNA: TGTGCCAGCAGTACACACTACGAGCAGTACTTC. Amino acids: CASSTHYEQYF.

This chain connects TRBV15 to TRBJ1-6; possibly TRBD1 for D (6 bases). V shed 0 bases and J shed 7 bases, with 7 bases lying between them. The V gene's germline CDR1 is LNHNV and CDR2 YYDKDF (reference sequence). This CDR3 spans 14 amino acids. The CDR3 bases are TGTGCCACCAGCAGAGAGGACAGAAATTCACCCCTCCACTTT. Translation: CATSREDRNSPLHF.

The chain links TRBV4-1 to TRBJ2-5, with 13 bases identical to TRBD2. The junction had 11 bases not matched to a gene; V was cut back by 4 bases and J by 0 bases. The germline gives CDR1 MGHRA, CDR2 YSYEKL. This CDR3 is 19 amino acids long. The chain's CDR3 is CASSPEGTSGNPYQETQYF. The CDR3 DNA is TGCGCCAGCAGCCCGGAGGGGACTAGCGGGAATCCATACCAAGAGACCCAGTACTTC.

The chain combines TRBV7-9 with TRBJ1-2, with a weak D call TRBD1 (5 bases). The CDR3 is made up of 15 amino acids. The germline V gene encodes CDR1 SEHNR and CDR2 FQNEAQ (reference sequence). The V end was cut by 3 bases, the J end by 8 bases, with 19 bases between. CDR3 protein: CASSLGSDSLKGYTF. CDR3 bases: TGTGCCAGCAGCTTGGGAAGTGACAGCCTGAAAGGCTACACCTTC.